This T cell receptor beta chain stems from a study of siplizumab effects on memory and regulatory T cells. Study-wide points: Siplizumab significantly decreased alloreactive sequences from unstimulated CD4+ memory cells.

This clone was counted once. Its antigen is not identified. The table came from immunoSEQ multiplex PCR; TCRdb's copy has only in-frame clones and leaves some out. The sample gives about 82,000 clones, 80% to 90% of which show up once; under 2% is in the top ten. Trimming removed 5 bases at V and 7 bases at J, with 13 bases between. Germline CDR1 is SGHRS and CDR2 is YFSETQ. The CDR3 extends over 14 amino acids. This chain links TRBV5-1 with TRBJ1-6; D is ambiguous. Sequenced: Tregs sorted from blood. The origin of this receptor is a human donor in good health. This CDR3 is CASRGTNGNSPLHF. DNA for the CDR3: TGCGCCAGCAGGGGCACAAATGGGAATTCACCCCTCCACTTT.